The source of this T cell receptor beta chain is a study of beta chain features in type 1 diabetes. Study-wide context: The study examined around 100 million sorted cells across all samples.

The table lists this clone with a few counts. Its target is unknown. CDR3 length: 13 amino acids. V gave up 6 bases and J gave up 4 bases; unmatched junction bases: 4. From germline, CDR1 is MNHNS and CDR2 SASEGT. One heparinised blood draw averaging about 116 mL was given by each donor. Researchers reported sorting CD4+ naive, central memory, regulatory and stem cell-like memory cells via CD45RO/CCR7/CD25/CD127/CD95/CD27. Study findings and constraints: Shorter TCRB CDR3s, moderately but significantly so, were found in Type 1 diabetes patients in all four CD4+ subsets. Compared to healthy donors, patients appeared to have naive, central memory and Treg TCRB repertoires that were more alike.

The authors reverse transcribed all of the isolated RNA, so sequencing captured expressed TCRB transcripts. Assay used: immunoSEQ multiplex PCR; TCRdb lists only in-frame clones, some missing. Of about 240,000 clones detected, 11% to 15% appear once; the ten largest clones hold about 0.018%. What was sequenced was naive CD4+ T cells from blood. This chain links TRBV6-1 with TRBJ1-1; 8 bases line up with TRBD1. The receptor comes from a man aged 25 to 40 with type 1 diabetes. The CDR3 protein is CASRTGVGTEAFF. The CDR3 DNA reads as TGTGCCAGCAGGACAGGGGTCGGCACTGAAGCTTTCTTT.